The 19 T cell receptor beta chains given below trace back to one sample, sequenced in a study of T-cell memory formation after mild COVID-19. In TCRdb, the 5' RACE reads were re-called with MiXCR into one record per CDR3 protein. Of hundreds of thousands of distinct CDR3 sequences in the sample, under 15% were seen once. Material for sequencing was PBMCs or a T cell subset sorted from them (not recorded which). The receptors here all came from a young man who had mild COVID-19 (a few samples of this study predate the infection). Cell type and time point are not known.

This clonotype was counted only a few times. V usage is TRBV7-9 and J usage is TRBJ2-5; 9 bases fit TRBD1. Looked up from germline, CDR1 is SEHNR and CDR2 is FQNEAQ (reference sequence). There are 20 residues in the CDR3. Unmatched junction bases numbered 25, after V lost 5 bases and J lost 6 bases. DNA for the CDR3: TGTGCCAGCAGCACGTTGAACCACCTTACCCGGGACAGGGCTTTGAAGACCCAGTACTTC. Its protein product is CASSTLNHLTRDRALKTQYF.

This clonotype has a count of ten or more. The chain employs TRBV5-1 and TRBJ2-3; 8 bases agree with TRBD2. With 4 bases clipped from V and 2 bases from J, the junction kept 6 bases outside the gene matches. CDR3 size: 15 residues. Germline V gives CDR1 SGHRS, CDR2 YFSETQ. This CDR3 is CASSPGGGPTDTQYF. The CDR3 DNA follows: TGCGCCAGCAGCCCGGGGGGGGGCCCCACAGATACGCAGTATTTT.

The chain carries TRBV29-1 and TRBJ1-2, with D hard to call. The ends were cut back, 7 bases at V and 7 bases at J, with 16 bases in the middle. CDR3 size: 12 residues. In germline, CDR1 is SQVTM, CDR2 ANQGSEA. CDR3 in amino acids: CSAPTQIGGYTF. The CDR3 coding sequence is TGCAGCGCCCCCACCCAAATAGGTGGCTACACCTTC.

This chain connects TRBV10-2 to TRBJ1-2; no firm D call. In germline, CDR1 is WSHSY, CDR2 SAAADI. With 0 bases removed from V and 2 bases from J, the gap between germline ends came to 7 bases. CDR3 length: 14 amino acids. The CDR3 bases are TGCGCCAGCAGTGAGTCGTGGCAGAACTATGGCTACACCTTC. It translates to CASSESWQNYGYTF.

The CDR3 coding sequence is TGTGCCAGCAGGCGCGGGGCATGGGACACTGAAGCTTTCTTT. Its translation: CASRRGAWDTEAFF. The chain is built from TRBV12-3 or TRBV12-4 and TRBJ1-1; D is perhaps TRBD1 (5 bases). V lost 6 bases to trimming and J lost 3 bases, with 14 bases between them. The CDR3 sequence is 14 residues long.

The chain employs TRBV6-2 or TRBV6-3 and TRBJ1-5; a possible D gene is TRBD1 (5 bases). Trimming took off 5 bases at V and 0 bases at J, with 11 bases between the two ends. CDR1 and CDR2 from the germline V gene are MNHEY and SVGEGT. This CDR3 spans 15 amino acids. The CDR3 loop reads CASSRRAYSNQPQHF. The DNA of the CDR3 is TGTGCCAGCAGTCGCAGGGCTTATAGCAATCAGCCCCAGCATTTT.

This clonotype turned up a few times. The germline gene is not matched at one end of the junction; a read error may be the cause. This chain uses TRBV7-2 with TRBJ2-1; TRBD1 might be the D (6 bases). The CDR3 extends over 15 amino acids. Germline CDR1 SGHTA, CDR2 FQGNSA. DNA for the CDR3: TGTGCCAGCAGTTTAGCCGGACTCAGGGGCAATGAGCAGTTCTTC. Encoded protein: CASSLAGLRGNEQFF.

This clonotype was found a few times. V usage is TRBV5-1 and J usage is TRBJ1-5, with D possibly being TRBD1 (6 bases). The CDR3 has 15 residues. CDR1 and CDR2 (germline): SGHRS, YFSETQ. Trimming pared 4 bases from V and 8 bases from J, leaving 19 bases between. CDR3 sequence (DNA): TGCGCCAGCAGCCCGGAGGGGGAGCTGGGGGAGCCCCAGCATTTT. Protein sequence: CASSPEGELGEPQHF.

This chain joins TRBV5-4 and TRBJ1-5; D is perhaps TRBD1 (5 bases). CDR3 length equals 13 residues. Germline V gene lookup returns CDR1 SGHNT and CDR2 YYREEE (reference sequence). Deletions cut 2 bases from V and 5 bases from J, with 8 bases between. The CDR3 sequence: CASSFDSDQPQHF. CDR3 DNA sequence: TGTGCCAGCAGCTTTGACAGCGATCAGCCCCAGCATTTT.

There are many counts of this clonotype. This rearrangement joins TRBV6-5 to TRBJ2-5, with TRBD1 matching over 7 bases. From germline, CDR1 is MNHEY and CDR2 SVGAGI. Trimming cost V 2 bases and J 4 bases; bases outside gene matches: 13. The CDR3 contains 17 residues. For the CDR3, the DNA is TGTGCCAGCAGTTACGGGGGCCCGGGACAGCTAGCAGAGACCCAGTACTTC. Amino acid sequence: CASSYGGPGQLAETQYF.

This clonotype was observed a handful of times. This chain uses TRBV20-1 with TRBJ1-2; TRBD1 might be the D (6 bases). The V and J ends lost 6 bases and 4 bases respectively, with 24 bases between them. Germline V gene lookup returns CDR1 DFQATT and CDR2 SNEGSKA (reference sequence). The CDR3 totals 16 residues. CDR3 sequence: CSARSPGTPVGYGYTF. In DNA, the CDR3 is TGCAGTGCCCGCTCCCCCGGGACACCGGTAGGCTATGGCTACACCTTC.

This chain connects TRBV29-1 to TRBJ1-2; D call uncertain. V lost 4 bases and J 3 bases, leaving 9 bases between the germline ends. Germline CDR1 SQVTM, CDR2 ANQGSEA. The CDR3 runs 12 residues. CDR3 sequence reads: CSVVNGYYGYTF. CDR3 coding DNA: TGCAGCGTTGTCAACGGATACTATGGCTACACCTTC.

This clonotype was recorded a few times. The rearrangement uses TRBV6-5 and TRBJ1-5, with 9 bases that match TRBD1. The length of the CDR3 is 16 residues. J was trimmed by 1 base and V by 0 bases; bases with no gene match: 1. The germline CDR1 and CDR2 sequences are MNHEY and SVGAGI. This CDR3 is CASSYSGTGSNQPQHF. CDR3 DNA: TGTGCCAGCAGTTACTCCGGGACAGGGAGCAATCAGCCCCAGCATTTT.

This rearrangement joins TRBV6-6 to TRBJ1-2; D gene ambiguous. Between the trimmed V and J ends, which lost 2 bases and 8 bases, there was a span of 6 bases. The CDR3 covers 11 residues. The germline V gene has CDR1 MNHNY and CDR2 SVGAGI (reference sequence). The CDR3 loop is CASSYGLGYTF. The CDR3, as DNA: TGTGCCAGCAGTTACGGGCTCGGCTACACCTTC.

There are a few counts of this clonotype. The rearrangement uses TRBV2 and TRBJ2-7, with no clear D. CDR1 and CDR2 (germline): SNHLY, FYNNEI. The CDR3 is 13 residues long. V was trimmed by 7 bases and J by 6 bases, leaving 16 bases between them. CDR3 loop: CASIDPVSGEQYF. The CDR3 coding sequence is TGTGCCAGCATTGATCCGGTTTCAGGCGAGCAGTACTTC.

This clonotype was seen repeatedly, ten times or more. The V and J genes are TRBV7-2 and TRBJ1-2, with a possible D match to TRBD1 (5 bases). V lost 4 bases and J 8 bases, leaving 23 bases between the germline ends. Germline CDR1 is SGHTA and CDR2 is FQGNSA. The CDR3 runs 16 residues. The CDR3 spells CASSYVRARGVNGYTF. DNA for the CDR3: TGTGCCAGCAGCTACGTCAGGGCCCGTGGGGTTAACGGCTACACCTTC. Full variable domain (rest looked up from reference TRBV7-2 and TRBJ1-2): GAGVSQSPSNKVTEKGKDVELRCDPISGHTALYWYRQSLGQGLEFLIYFQGNSAPDKSGLPSDRFSAERTGGSVSTLTIQRTQQEDSAVYLCASSYVRARGVNGYTFGSGTRLTVV.

The rearrangement joins TRBV25-1 to TRBJ1-4, with 10 bases identical to TRBD1. The V and J ends lost 3 bases and 10 bases, in that order; junction bases with no gene match: 2. Per germline, CDR1 MGHDK and CDR2 SYGVNS. The CDR3 loop spans 13 amino acids. CDR3 in amino acids: CASSERDRGKLFF. CDR3 bases: TGTGCCAGCAGTGAGCGGGACAGGGGAAAACTGTTTTTT.

In this sample, this clonotype turned up a few times. The chain joins TRBV6-6 to TRBJ1-2; D unclear. The V gene's germline CDR1 is MNHNY and CDR2 SVGAGI (reference sequence). The ends were cut back, 4 bases at V and 8 bases at J, with 11 bases in the middle. This CDR3 is 12 amino acids long. CDR3 sequence (DNA): TGTGCCAGCAGTTTAGTGCCGGAGGGCTACACCTTC. Residues: CASSLVPEGYTF.

This clonotype was found a few times. V usage is TRBV5-1 and J usage is TRBJ2-3; D is tentatively TRBD1 or TRBD2 (5 bases each). Germline V gene data show CDR1 as SGHRS and CDR2 as YFSETQ. CDR3 length: 16 amino acids. V lost 4 bases and J 1 base, leaving 16 bases between the germline ends. The CDR3 loop is CASSGTRESGTDTQYF. The CDR3 nucleotides are TGCGCCAGCAGCGGGACCCGGGAATCGGGCACAGATACGCAGTATTTT.